This T cell receptor beta chain was identified in a study of CD8+CD57+ T cells in acquired aplastic anemia. Study overall: Each DNA sample taken from sorted CD4+ and CD8+ cells came to about 3 ug on average. General study points: The number of CD8+ CDR3 sequences shared by patients and controls was twenty-nine. Between patients and controls, CD8+ Simpson's diversity did not vary significantly.

According to the study, genomic DNA was the template for TCR beta VDJ and CDR3 profiling. MiXCR, applied by TCRdb to the reads, yields one record per CDR3 protein. Counted here are roughly 180,000 distinct CDR3 sequences, about 64% occurring once; the ten biggest clones make up roughly 46%. About this clonotype: Its cognate antigen is unknown.

CDR1 SGHTA and CDR2 FQGNSA come from the germline V gene. J was trimmed by 6 bases and V by 4 bases; bases with no gene match: 6. There are 13 residues in the CDR3. The sample taken for sequencing was sorted CD4+, CD8+, or CD8+CD57+ T cells (not recorded which) from PBMCs. The J gene is TRBJ2-7, the V gene TRBV7-2; 7 bases map to TRBD1. The receptor was isolated from a human donor with severe aplastic anemia or a healthy control (not recorded which). The CDR3 sequence is CASSSPRGREQYF. Written as DNA, the CDR3 is TGTGCCAGCAGCTCGCCTAGGGGGCGCGAGCAGTACTTC.